This TCR beta chain was captured in a study of post-analysis software for immune sequencing data (dated by TCRdb to the mid-2010s). About the investigation overall: The recorded disease courses included relapsing-remitting, secondary progressive and progressive-relapsing multiple sclerosis, and some patients had no subtype annotation. A subset of samples was prepared in parallel using single-end sample barcoding, then pooled and co-amplified after Illumina adapter ligation. The patient repertoires were compared against approximately ten previously published healthy control repertoires obtained from donors aged about 6 to 27 years.

The library was obtained by PCR. The instrument was an Illumina HiSeq 2500. To reduce PCR and sequencing biases, unique molecular identifiers were incorporated into the TCR beta cDNA libraries. About 0.5 million cDNA molecules were obtained for every 1 to 10 million input T cells, so each molecule roughly corresponded to one T cell. The patient libraries were prepared and sequenced using the same protocol as the earlier healthy control dataset. Samples belonging to the same batch were prepared together, multiplexed and sequenced on a shared HiSeq lane. For the original study's pipeline: MIGEC handled the raw barcoded reads, throwing out single-read molecular identifier groups before consensus assembly and CDR3 extraction. Clonotype tables were post-analysed with VDJtools, normalizing diversity by down-sampling all datasets to the smallest sample size. Repertoire overlap clustering matched CDR3 amino acid but not nucleotide sequences to correct batch-related cross-sample contamination. The raw public data were reprocessed by TCRdb itself: fastp quality trimming at Q25, MiXCR clonotype calling, in-frame beta chains only. Each CDR3 protein appears once, grouped with its most common genes and DNA. None of the V and J calls come from the authors' own analysis; TCRdb made them. Recorded for this sample are hundreds of thousands of distinct CDR3 sequences; 30% to 45% of them occurred a single time. Jointly, the top ten make up under 9% of the sample.

To demonstrate the VDJtools post-analysis software, TCR beta repertoires were profiled from the peripheral blood of about 13 young patients with multiple sclerosis. The multiple sclerosis patients were children and adolescents between roughly 6 and 16 years of age. Beyond this particular receptor, the publication reports: Patients showed significantly higher frequencies than controls for several TRBV segments, among them TRBV5-6, TRBV5-1 and TRBV20-1. When samples were clustered directly using the F measure, samples prepared in the same batch co-clustered strongly, which prompted a batch-effect correction. The multiple sclerosis patient group was slightly younger than the control group. Compared with controls, multiple sclerosis patients had significantly lower normalized Chao1 diversity, a finding suggesting substantial peripheral T-cell clonal expansion.

The V end gives up 4 bases and the J end 6 bases, leaving 10 bases in the junction not matched to a gene. Spanning cysteine to phenylalanine, the CDR3 consists of 14 amino acids. Only the CDR3 DNA stays, 42 bases, in frame from base 1. The germline V gene sets CDR1 to SQVTM and CDR2 to ANQGSEA. This clonotype was seen a handful of times. This receptor's antigen is unknown. The sample holds no much larger clone one base away, and base qualities are not on file. This chain joins TRBV29-1 to TRBJ2-7; 9 junctional bases match TRBD1. This receptor was taken from a girl between 2 and 10 years old with multiple sclerosis. Input material: blood. Here is the DNA: TGCAGCGTTGTTTGGGGGACAGGGAATCGCGAGCAGTACTTC. Its amino acids are CSVVWGTGNREQYF.